The 28 T cell receptor beta chains reported below all come from one sample, sequenced in a study of cytotoxic CD8 clonotypes in ibrutinib-treated CLL. Generated by immunoSEQ multiplex PCR, the TCRdb table keeps only in-frame clones and is missing some. In the table there are under 200,000 clones, more than 80% of which are singletons. The material sequenced was PBMCs, taken after 24 months of ibrutinib treatment. These receptors originate from a human donor with chronic lymphocytic leukemia.

The chain joins TRBV6-5 to TRBJ2-7; D call uncertain. V lost 6 bases, J lost 2 bases, and 14 bases lay in between. Germline V gene sequence: CDR1 MNHEY, CDR2 SVGAGI. CDR3 size: 14 residues. The CDR3 DNA follows: TGTGCCAGCAGCGCCCCTGACGGTACCTACGAGCAGTACTTC. It specifies CASSAPDGTYEQYF.

The V call is TRBV4-1, the J call TRBJ1-1, with 7 bases matching TRBD1. The V gene's germline CDR1 is MGHRA and CDR2 YSYEKL. The CDR3 totals 14 residues. V lost 4 bases and J lost 0; bases outside the gene matches: 2. The CDR3 reads CASSPTGVNTEAFF. In nucleotides, the CDR3 is TGCGCCAGCAGCCCTACAGGGGTGAACACTGAAGCTTTCTTT.

This chain connects TRBV5-5 to TRBJ2-3; D may be TRBD2 (8 bases). Germline V gene data show CDR1 as SGHKS and CDR2 as YYEKEE (reference sequence). Trimming pared 1 base from V and 4 bases from J, leaving 22 bases between. This CDR3 spans 18 amino acids. CDR3 in amino acids: CASSLLSGRPRGSDTQYF. For the CDR3, the DNA is TGTGCCAGCAGCTTGTTGAGCGGGAGACCCAGGGGGTCAGATACGCAGTATTTT.

This clone was observed a handful of times. The rearrangement links TRBV2 to TRBJ2-7; 7 bases are a match to TRBD2. The CDR3 loop spans 12 amino acids. Trimming at V came to 7 bases and at J to 2 bases, leaving 2 bases not matched to a gene. CDR1 and CDR2 from the germline V gene are SNHLY and FYNNEI. The CDR3 nucleotides are TGTGCCAGCAACCTAGCGGCCTACGAGCAGTACTTC. Translating gives CASNLAAYEQYF.

This clone was observed a handful of times. The chain couples TRBV5-1 to TRBJ2-1, with 8 bases fitting TRBD2. This CDR3 region has 15 residues. V trimming: 5 bases; J trimming: 0 bases; junction bases outside the gene matches: 4. Germline V gene data show CDR1 as SGHRS and CDR2 as YFSETQ. The CDR3: CASRQRGSSYNEQFF. The CDR3 region has the DNA TGCGCCAGCAGACAGCGGGGGTCCTCCTACAATGAGCAGTTCTTC.

The chain couples TRBV10-3 to TRBJ2-7, with 7 bases that match TRBD1. Unmatched junction bases numbered 1, after V lost 10 bases and J lost 4 bases. The germline V gene has CDR1 ENHRY and CDR2 SYGVKD. The CDR3 spans 10 residues. CDR3 amino acids: CATGQYEQYF. The CDR3 bases are TGTGCCACGGGACAGTACGAGCAGTACTTC.

The chain employs TRBV9 and TRBJ2-7; TRBD2 matches 11 bases. V lost 4 bases, J lost 3 bases, and 3 bases stayed unmatched. The V gene's germline CDR1 is SGDLS and CDR2 YYNGEE. The CDR3 loop spans 14 amino acids. CDR3 sequence: CASSPTSGGYEQYF. DNA of the CDR3: TGTGCCAGCAGCCCAACTAGCGGGGGCTACGAGCAGTACTTC.

The CDR3 region is CASSIGQGTLYEQYF. CDR3 in DNA: TGTGCCAGCAGCATAGGACAGGGGACGCTCTACGAGCAGTACTTC. V usage is TRBV5-8 and J usage is TRBJ2-7, with 9 nucleotides matching TRBD1. Germline V gene sequence: CDR1 SGHTS, CDR2 YDEGEE. The CDR3 consists of 15 residues. V was pared by 4 bases and J by 3 bases, with 8 bases of the junction left unmatched.

V is TRBV5-1 and J is TRBJ2-5, with 7 bases aligning to TRBD2. Germline CDR1 is SGHRS and CDR2 is YFSETQ. This CDR3 has 14 amino acids. V lost 3 bases and J lost 4; bases outside the gene matches: 6. The CDR3 bases are TGCGCCAGCAGCTCGCAAACTAGCGCAGAGACCCAGTACTTC. Translating it yields CASSSQTSAETQYF.

The V gene is TRBV6-1, the J gene TRBJ1-1, with D unresolved. There are 12 residues in the CDR3. The V gene lost 4 bases and the J gene lost 2 bases, with 5 bases spanning the gap. Germline values: CDR1 MNHNS, CDR2 SASEGT. The CDR3 region is CASSVLNTEAFF. The CDR3 DNA reads as TGTGCCAGCAGTGTACTTAACACTGAAGCTTTCTTT.

The chain carries TRBV5-1 and TRBJ2-3, with 11 bases that match TRBD2. Unmatched junction bases numbered 6, after V lost 4 bases and J lost 2 bases. The CDR3 totals 16 residues. Germline assignment: CDR1 SGHRS and CDR2 YFSETQ. The CDR3, as DNA: TGCGCCAGCAGCCTGGGGACTAGCGGAAACACAGATACGCAGTATTTT. Encoded protein: CASSLGTSGNTDTQYF.

The chain combines TRBV7-9 with TRBJ1-1, with unresolved D. CDR3 length equals 15 residues. V was cut by 5 bases and J by 4 bases, with 17 bases left in between. Germline V gene data show CDR1 as SEHNR and CDR2 as FQNEAQ (reference sequence). The CDR3 DNA follows: TGTGCCAGCAGCCTCACGATGGCGGGTAGCACTGAAGCTTTCTTT. Protein product: CASSLTMAGSTEAFF. Full variable domain (remainder filled in from reference TRBV7-9 and TRBJ1-1): DTGVSQNPRHKITKRGQNVTFRCDPISEHNRLYWYRQTLGQGPEFLTYFQNEAQLEKSRLLSDRFSAERPKGSFSTLEIQRTEQGDSAMYLCASSLTMAGSTEAFFGQGTRLTVV.

CDR3 amino acids: CAWSGDRGYTF. CDR3 nucleotides: TGTGCCTGGAGTGGCGACAGGGGCTACACCTTC. V usage is TRBV30 and J usage is TRBJ1-2; TRBD1 is a possible D gene (6 bases). V gave up 1 base and J gave up 8 bases, with 8 bases separating them. This CDR3 region has 11 residues. The germline CDR1 and CDR2 sequences are GTSNPN and SVGIG (reference sequence).

This chain joins TRBV10-2 and TRBJ1-5; D possibly corresponds to TRBD1 (5 bases). Trimming shortened V by 6 bases and J by 0 bases, and 9 bases separated the two germline ends. Germline loops: CDR1 WSHSY, CDR2 SAAADI. The CDR3 covers 14 residues. The CDR3 reads CASSLGPSNQPQHF. The CDR3 nucleotides are TGCGCCAGCAGCTTGGGGCCTAGCAATCAGCCCCAGCATTTT.

The chain uses TRBV7-8 and TRBJ2-3; D is undetermined. Germline CDR1 and CDR2: SGHVS and FQNEAQ. CDR3 length: 12 amino acids. Trimming cost V 5 bases and J 8 bases, with 11 bases left between them. CDR3 bases: TGTGCCAGCAGCCCCTCCCAGTTTACGCAGTATTTT. Its protein is CASSPSQFTQYF.

CDR3 sequence (DNA): TGTGCCAGCAGTCCCGAACAGGGGGCCCTCCCCCTGCCCCAGCATTTT. It encodes CASSPEQGALPLPQHF. The chain uses TRBV27 and TRBJ1-5; 9 nucleotides line up with TRBD1. The germline gives CDR1 MNHEY, CDR2 SMNVEV (reference sequence). Unmatched junction bases numbered 14, after V lost 5 bases and J lost 9 bases. This CDR3 is built from 16 residues.

The chain carries TRBV4-3 and TRBJ1-4, with D possibly TRBD1 on 5 matching bases. The V and J ends lost 0 bases and 0 bases respectively, with 8 bases between them. The CDR3 runs 16 residues. CDR1 and CDR2 from the germline V gene are LGHNA and YSLEER. The CDR3 sequence: CASSQDGGATNEKLFF. For the CDR3, the DNA is TGCGCCAGCAGCCAAGACGGGGGTGCAACTAATGAAAAACTGTTTTTT.

The V gene is TRBV7-3, the J gene TRBJ2-5; TRBD2 agrees at 7 bases. The J segment lost 5 bases and the V segment lost 5 bases, leaving 23 bases of the junction unmatched. This CDR3 spans 19 amino acids. The germline V gene has CDR1 SGHTA and CDR2 FQGTGA. The CDR3 DNA reads TGTGCCAGCAGCCACCCCTGGGTTGGGAGGGCCACCATCCCCGAGACCCAGTACTTC. It specifies CASSHPWVGRATIPETQYF.

The V gene is TRBV6-4, the J gene TRBJ2-6; a possible D gene is TRBD1 (5 bases). Trimming left V 8 bases short and J 0 bases short, with 11 bases between. From germline, CDR1 is MRHNA and CDR2 SNTAGT. CDR3 size: 15 residues. The CDR3 reads CASATGTSGANVLTF. The CDR3 DNA is TGTGCCAGCGCTACAGGAACCTCTGGGGCCAACGTCCTGACTTTC.

The chain couples TRBV7-9 to TRBJ2-7, with 8 bases that match TRBD1. Germline values: CDR1 SEHNR, CDR2 FQNEAQ (reference sequence). The V segment lost 5 bases and the J segment 5 bases; nucleotides outside the gene matches: 8. The CDR3 has 14 residues. CDR3 sequence: CASSPDRVSHEQYF. CDR3 in DNA: TGTGCCAGCAGCCCGGACAGGGTCTCTCACGAGCAGTACTTC.

This clone was observed a few times. The chain employs TRBV9 and TRBJ1-2; tentative D call: TRBD1 (5 bases). CDR1 and CDR2 (germline): SGDLS, YYNGEE. The CDR3 has 14 amino acids. The V and J ends lost 4 bases and 8 bases respectively, with 18 bases between them. CDR3 coding DNA: TGTGCCAGCAGCTCCCCGCGGAGGGGAGGCGGCTACACCTTC. Amino acids: CASSSPRRGGGYTF. The full variable domain, its missing parts supplied by reference TRBV9 and TRBJ1-2, is DSGVTQTPKHLITATGQRVTLRCSPRSGDLSVYWYQQSLDQGLQFLIQYYNGEERAKGNILERFSAQQFPDLHSELNLSSLELGDSALYFCASSSPRRGGGYTFGSGTRLTVV.

The chain employs TRBV27 and TRBJ2-7; 7 positions agree with TRBD1. CDR1 and CDR2 (germline): MNHEY, SMNVEV (reference sequence). V lost 2 bases and J lost 12; bases outside the gene matches: 4. CDR3 size: 11 residues. For the CDR3, the DNA is TGTGCCAGCAGTTTAGCACAGGGGCGGTACTTC. It is translated as CASSLAQGRYF.

The chain uses TRBV7-9 and TRBJ1-6, with TRBD1 identical over 7 bases. The CDR3 spans 12 residues. From germline, CDR1 is SEHNR and CDR2 FQNEAQ (reference sequence). The CDR3 nucleotides read TGTGGTACGGAACAGGGGCCCTCACCCCTCCACTTT. It yields the protein CGTEQGPSPLHF.

The chain couples TRBV19 to TRBJ2-7; TRBD2 is a possible D gene (6 bases). Trimming pared 6 bases from V and 7 bases from J, leaving 16 bases between. Germline V gene data show CDR1 as LNHDA and CDR2 as SQIVND (reference sequence). The CDR3 runs to 13 residues. CDR3 in DNA: TGTGCCAGTAGCCGAAATGGGGGGATTGAGCAGTACTTC. Translated: CASSRNGGIEQYF.

V and J are TRBV29-1 and TRBJ2-3; 7 bases line up with TRBD1. CDR1 SQVTM and CDR2 ANQGSEA come from the germline V gene. The CDR3 spans 13 residues. V gave up 3 bases and J gave up 5 bases; unmatched junction bases: 5. The CDR3 DNA is TGCAGCGTTGAGCTAGGGGGCCTAGATACGCAGTATTTT. This codes for CSVELGGLDTQYF.

The chain uses TRBV5-6 and TRBJ2-5; 8 bases fit TRBD1. V lost 1 base, J lost 5 bases, and 7 bases stayed unmatched. Germline assignment: CDR1 SGHDT and CDR2 YYEEEE. This CDR3 has 15 residues. CDR3 DNA: TGTGCCAGCAGCTTGCGGCAGGGGGCATTGGAGACCCAGTACTTC. Protein product: CASSLRQGALETQYF.

The gene calls are TRBV9 and TRBJ2-5, with 8 bases aligning to TRBD2. Trimming removed 4 bases from V and 5 bases from J; junction bases left unmatched: 7. Germline CDR1 reads SGDLS; CDR2 reads YYNGEE. There are 14 residues in the CDR3. In DNA, the CDR3 is TGTGCCAGCAGCTCCCCGGGGGGGGGCGAGACCCAGTACTTC. Residues: CASSSPGGGETQYF.

This clone was detected only a few times. The chain is built from TRBV2 and TRBJ2-5, with D unclear. The germline CDR1 and CDR2 sequences are SNHLY and FYNNEI. V lost 0 bases and J lost 5, with 4 bases in between. The CDR3 extends over 12 amino acids. The CDR3: CASSEAEETQYF. Here the CDR3 DNA reads TGTGCCAGCAGTGAAGCGGAGGAGACCCAGTACTTC.